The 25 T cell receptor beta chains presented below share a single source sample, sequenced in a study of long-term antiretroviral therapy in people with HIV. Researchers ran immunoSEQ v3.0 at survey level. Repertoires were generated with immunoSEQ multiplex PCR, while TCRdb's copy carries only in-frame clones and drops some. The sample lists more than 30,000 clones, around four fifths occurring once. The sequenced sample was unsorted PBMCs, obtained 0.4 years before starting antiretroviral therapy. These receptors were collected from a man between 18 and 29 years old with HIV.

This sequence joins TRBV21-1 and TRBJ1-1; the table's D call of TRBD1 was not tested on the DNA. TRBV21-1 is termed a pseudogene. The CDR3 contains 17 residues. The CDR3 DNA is TGTGCCAGCAGCAAAGCAAGCGACAGGGATCGTAGCACTGAAGCTTTCTTT. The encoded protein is CASSKASDRDRSTEAFF.

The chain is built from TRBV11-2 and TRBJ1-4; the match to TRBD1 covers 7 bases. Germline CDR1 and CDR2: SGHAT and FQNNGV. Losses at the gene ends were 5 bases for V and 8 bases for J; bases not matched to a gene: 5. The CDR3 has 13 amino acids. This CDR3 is CASSGDSKEKLFF. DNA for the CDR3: TGTGCCAGCAGCGGGGACAGTAAGGAAAAACTGTTTTTT. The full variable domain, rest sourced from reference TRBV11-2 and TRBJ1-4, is EAGVAQSPRYKIIEKRQSVAFWCNPISGHATLYWYQQILGQGPKLLIQFQNNGVVDDSQLPKDRFSAERLKGVDSTLKIQPAKLEDSAVYLCASSGDSKEKLFFGSGTQLSVL.

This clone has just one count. CDR3 DNA: TGCGCCAGCAGCCTCGGACGAACAGATACGCAGTATTTT. Residues: CASSLGRTDTQYF. The genes are TRBV4-1 and TRBJ2-3; D gene unclear. CDR1 and CDR2 from the germline V gene are MGHRA and YSYEKL. V dropped 4 bases and J dropped 3 bases, with 8 bases sitting between them. The CDR3 has 13 residues.

CDR3 amino acids: CAWSGRASGRWDNEQFF. CDR3 coding DNA: TGTGCCTGGAGCGGGAGAGCTAGCGGGAGGTGGGACAATGAGCAGTTCTTC. This sequence joins TRBV30 and TRBJ2-1; 11 bases are a match to TRBD2. This CDR3 comprises 17 residues. Germline V lookup: CDR1 GTSNPN, CDR2 SVGIG (reference sequence). J gave up 5 bases and V 3 bases, and 12 bases lay outside the gene matches.

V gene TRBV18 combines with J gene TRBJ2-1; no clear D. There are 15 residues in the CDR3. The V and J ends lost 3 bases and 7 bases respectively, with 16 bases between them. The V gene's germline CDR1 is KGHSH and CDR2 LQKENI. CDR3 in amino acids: CASSPPRAPGNEQFF. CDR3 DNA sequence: TGTGCCAGCTCACCGCCGAGAGCCCCCGGGAATGAGCAGTTCTTC.

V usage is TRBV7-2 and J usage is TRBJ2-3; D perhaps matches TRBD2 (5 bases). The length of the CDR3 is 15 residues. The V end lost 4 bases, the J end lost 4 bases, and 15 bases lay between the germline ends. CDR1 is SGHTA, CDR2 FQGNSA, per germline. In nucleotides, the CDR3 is TGTGCCAGCAGCTCATTCGGAGGAGAGGCAGATACGCAGTATTTT. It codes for CASSSFGGEADTQYF.

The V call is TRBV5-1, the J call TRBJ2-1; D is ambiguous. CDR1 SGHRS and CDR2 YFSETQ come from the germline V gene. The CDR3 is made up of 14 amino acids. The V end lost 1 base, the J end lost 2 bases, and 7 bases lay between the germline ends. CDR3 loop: CASSLFTTYNEQFF. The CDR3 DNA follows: TGCGCCAGCAGCTTGTTCACAACCTACAATGAGCAGTTCTTC. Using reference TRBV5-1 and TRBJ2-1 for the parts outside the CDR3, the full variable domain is KAGVTQTPRYLIKTRGQQVTLSCSPISGHRSVSWYQQTPGQGLQFLFEYFSETQRNKGNFPGRFSGRQFSNSRSEMNVSTLELGDSALYLCASSLFTTYNEQFFGPGTRLTVL.

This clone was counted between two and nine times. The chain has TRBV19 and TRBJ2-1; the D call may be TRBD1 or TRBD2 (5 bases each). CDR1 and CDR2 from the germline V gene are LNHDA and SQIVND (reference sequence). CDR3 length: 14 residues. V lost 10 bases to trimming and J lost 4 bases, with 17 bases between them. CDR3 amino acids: CATRPTGGYNEQFF. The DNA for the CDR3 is TGTGCCACCCGCCCGACTGGGGGATACAATGAGCAGTTCTTC.

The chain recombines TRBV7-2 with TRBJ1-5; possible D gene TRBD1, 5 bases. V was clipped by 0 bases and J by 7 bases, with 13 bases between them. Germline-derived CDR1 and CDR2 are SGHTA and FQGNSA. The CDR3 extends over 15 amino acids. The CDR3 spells CASSLASQGRQPQHF. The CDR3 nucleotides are TGTGCCAGCAGCTTAGCGTCCCAGGGACGACAGCCCCAGCATTTT.

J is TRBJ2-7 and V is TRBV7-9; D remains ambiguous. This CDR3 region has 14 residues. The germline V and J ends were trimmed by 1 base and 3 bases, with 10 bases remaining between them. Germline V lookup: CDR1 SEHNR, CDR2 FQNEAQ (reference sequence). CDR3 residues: CASSLGSGDYEQYF. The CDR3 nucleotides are TGTGCCAGCAGCTTAGGATCTGGCGACTACGAGCAGTACTTC.

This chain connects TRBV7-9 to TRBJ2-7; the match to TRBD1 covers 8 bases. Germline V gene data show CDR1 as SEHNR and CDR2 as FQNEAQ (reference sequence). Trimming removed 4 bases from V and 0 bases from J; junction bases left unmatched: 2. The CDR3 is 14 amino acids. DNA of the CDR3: TGTGCCAGCAGCTACGGACAGGGCTCCTACGAGCAGTACTTC. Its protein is CASSYGQGSYEQYF.

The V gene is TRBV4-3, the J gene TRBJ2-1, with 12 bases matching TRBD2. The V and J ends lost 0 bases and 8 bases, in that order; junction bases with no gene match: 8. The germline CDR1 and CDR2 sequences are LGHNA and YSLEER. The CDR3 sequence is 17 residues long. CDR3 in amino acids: CASSQDGRLAGEYEQFF. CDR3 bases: TGCGCCAGCAGCCAAGACGGGCGACTAGCGGGAGAGTATGAGCAGTTCTTC.

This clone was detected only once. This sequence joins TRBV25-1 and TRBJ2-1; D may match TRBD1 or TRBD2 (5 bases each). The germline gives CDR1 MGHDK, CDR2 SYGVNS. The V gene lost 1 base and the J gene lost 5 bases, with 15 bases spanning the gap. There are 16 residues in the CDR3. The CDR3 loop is CASSELGSGQNNEQFF. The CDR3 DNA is TGTGCCAGCAGTGAATTGGGGTCGGGGCAAAACAATGAGCAGTTCTTC.

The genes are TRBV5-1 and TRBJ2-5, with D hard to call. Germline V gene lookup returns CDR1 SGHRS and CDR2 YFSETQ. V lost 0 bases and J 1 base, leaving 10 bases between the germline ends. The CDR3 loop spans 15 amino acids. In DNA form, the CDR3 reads TGCGCCAGCAGCTTGGCCGGAGTGTCCCAAGAGACCCAGTACTTC. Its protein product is CASSLAGVSQETQYF.

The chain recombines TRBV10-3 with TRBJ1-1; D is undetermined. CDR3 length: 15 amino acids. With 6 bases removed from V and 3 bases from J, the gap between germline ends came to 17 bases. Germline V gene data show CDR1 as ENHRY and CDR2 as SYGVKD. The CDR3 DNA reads TGTGCCATCAGCCCCAATTTGGGTGGGGACACTGAAGCTTTCTTT. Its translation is CAISPNLGGDTEAFF.

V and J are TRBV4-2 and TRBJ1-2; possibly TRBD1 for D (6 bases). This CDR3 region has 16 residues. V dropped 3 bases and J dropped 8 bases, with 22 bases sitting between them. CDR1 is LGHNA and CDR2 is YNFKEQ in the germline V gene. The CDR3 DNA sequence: TGTGCCAGCAGCCAGGCCCAGGGGCCGTCTCCTGAAGGCTACACCTTC. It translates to CASSQAQGPSPEGYTF.

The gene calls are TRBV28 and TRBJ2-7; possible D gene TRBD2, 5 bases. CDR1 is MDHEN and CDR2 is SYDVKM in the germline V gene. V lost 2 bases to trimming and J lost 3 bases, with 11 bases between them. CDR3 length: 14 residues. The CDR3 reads CASSLPGLVYEQYF. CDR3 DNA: TGTGCCAGCAGTTTACCCGGACTGGTCTACGAGCAGTACTTC.

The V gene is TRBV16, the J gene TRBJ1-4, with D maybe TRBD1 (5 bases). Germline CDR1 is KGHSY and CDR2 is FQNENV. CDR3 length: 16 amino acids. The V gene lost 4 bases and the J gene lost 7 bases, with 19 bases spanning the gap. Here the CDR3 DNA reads TGTGCCAGCAGCCGAGTGGGGACCCTGCGGGGTGAAAAACTGTTTTTT. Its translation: CASSRVGTLRGEKLFF. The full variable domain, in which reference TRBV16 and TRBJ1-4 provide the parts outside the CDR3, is GEEVAQTPKHLVRGEGQKAKLYCAPIKGHSYVFWYQQVLKNEFKFLISFQNENVFDETGMPKERFSAKCLPNSPCSLEIQATKLEDSAVYFCASSRVGTLRGEKLFFGSGTQLSVL.

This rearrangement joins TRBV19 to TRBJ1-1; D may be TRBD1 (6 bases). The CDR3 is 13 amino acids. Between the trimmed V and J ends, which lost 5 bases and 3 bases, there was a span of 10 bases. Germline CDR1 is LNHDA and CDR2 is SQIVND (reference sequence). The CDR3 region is CASSHREDTEAFF. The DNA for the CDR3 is TGTGCCAGTAGTCACAGGGAGGACACTGAAGCTTTCTTT.

CDR3 protein: CATSRQGAPGELFF. In nucleotides, the CDR3 is TGTGCCACCAGCAGGCAGGGGGCGCCCGGGGAGCTGTTTTTT. The chain carries TRBV15 and TRBJ2-2; 8 nucleotides agree with TRBD1. J lost 6 bases, V lost 3 bases, and 3 bases had no gene match. The CDR3 contains 14 residues. CDR1 LNHNV and CDR2 YYDKDF come from the germline V gene (reference sequence).

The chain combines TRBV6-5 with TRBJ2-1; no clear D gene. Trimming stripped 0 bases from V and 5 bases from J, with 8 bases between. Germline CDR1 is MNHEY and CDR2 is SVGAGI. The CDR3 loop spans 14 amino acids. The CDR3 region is CASSYSIKNNEQFF. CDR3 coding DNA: TGTGCCAGCAGTTACTCCATCAAGAACAATGAGCAGTTCTTC.

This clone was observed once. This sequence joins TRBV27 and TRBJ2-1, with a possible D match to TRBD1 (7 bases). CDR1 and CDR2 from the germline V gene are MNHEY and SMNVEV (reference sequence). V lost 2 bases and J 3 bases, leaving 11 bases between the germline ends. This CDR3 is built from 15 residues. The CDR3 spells CASSLQGGIYNEQFF. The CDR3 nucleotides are TGTGCCAGCAGTTTACAGGGGGGAATCTACAATGAGCAGTTCTTC.

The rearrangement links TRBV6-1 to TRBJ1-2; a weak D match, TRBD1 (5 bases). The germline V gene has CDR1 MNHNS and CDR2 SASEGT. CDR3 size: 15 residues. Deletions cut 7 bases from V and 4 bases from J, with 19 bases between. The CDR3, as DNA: TGTGCCAGCACGCAGGGCGTCTCGGGTTTCTATGGCTACACCTTC. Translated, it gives CASTQGVSGFYGYTF.

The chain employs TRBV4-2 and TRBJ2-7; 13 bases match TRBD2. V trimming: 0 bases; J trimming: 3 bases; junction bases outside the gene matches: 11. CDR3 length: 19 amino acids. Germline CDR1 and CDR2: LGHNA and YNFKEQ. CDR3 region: CASSQEGIGLAGVGYEQYF. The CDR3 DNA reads TGTGCCAGCAGCCAAGAAGGAATCGGACTAGCGGGGGTAGGCTACGAGCAGTACTTC.

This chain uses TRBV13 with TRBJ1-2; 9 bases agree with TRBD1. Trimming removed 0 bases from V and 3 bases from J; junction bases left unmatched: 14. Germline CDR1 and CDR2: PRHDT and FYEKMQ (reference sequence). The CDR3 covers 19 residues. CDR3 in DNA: TGTGCCAGCAGCTTAGGGTCGGGACAGGGCTTCCGCTTAGACTATGGCTACACCTTC. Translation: CASSLGSGQGFRLDYGYTF.